This passage covers 18 T cell receptor beta chains from one sample sequenced in a study of blood T cell repertoires in COVID-19 (dated by TCRdb to 2019 to 2021). Receptors were amplified or captured by the immunoSEQ multiplex PCR assay. Here the immuneACCESS table is served through TCRdb, limited to in-frame sequences with V and J called. Missing clones are a known gap in these copies; in checked studies unresolved V genes cover under half, and the rest lacks a known reason. Across this sample there are about 190,000 clones, with less than 85% seen only once. Roughly 12% of the sample is taken by the ten largest. Sample: peripheral blood. The source of these receptors is a man aged 45 to 65 who had recovered from COVID-19.

The chain has TRBV4-1 and TRBJ2-7, with 7 bases lining up with TRBD1. This CDR3 spans 14 amino acids. Trimming took 1 base from V and 2 from J; bases not matched to a gene: 2. Germline CDR1 reads MGHRA; CDR2 reads YSYEKL. The CDR3 DNA is TGCGCCAGCAGCCAAGCGGACAGGACCTACGAGCAGTACTTC. This codes for CASSQADRTYEQYF.

The genes are TRBV7-3 and TRBJ2-6; D possibly corresponds to TRBD1 (5 bases). The germline gives CDR1 SGHTA, CDR2 FQGTGA. The germline V and J ends were trimmed by 2 bases and 0 bases, with 14 bases remaining between them. This CDR3 spans 18 amino acids. CDR3 DNA sequence: TGTGCCAGCAGCTTAGCACAGGCTCCAAGCTCTGGGGCCAACGTCCTGACTTTC. Amino acid sequence: CASSLAQAPSSGANVLTF.

The chain recombines TRBV30 with TRBJ1-1, with D maybe TRBD1 (5 bases). The V end lost 0 bases, the J end lost 11 bases, and 13 bases lay between the germline ends. In germline, CDR1 is GTSNPN, CDR2 SVGIG (reference sequence). The CDR3 totals 12 residues. The CDR3 protein is CAWSVQAPVAFF. The CDR3 DNA reads TGTGCCTGGAGTGTACAGGCCCCTGTGGCTTTCTTT.

This rearrangement joins TRBV4-1 to TRBJ2-7; tentatively, D is TRBD1 (6 bases). V gave up 4 bases and J gave up 0 bases, with 10 bases separating them. CDR3 size: 14 residues. The germline gives CDR1 MGHRA, CDR2 YSYEKL. CDR3 coding DNA: TGCGCCAGCAGCCCCATACAGGGCTCCTACGAGCAGTACTTC. Amino acid sequence: CASSPIQGSYEQYF.

The CDR3 sequence is CASSLEWRTSTYNEQFF. In nucleotides, the CDR3 is TGTGCCAGCAGCTTAGAGTGGAGGACTAGCACATACAATGAGCAGTTCTTC. The rearrangement uses TRBV7-2 and TRBJ2-1, with 8 bases aligning to TRBD2. Germline CDR1 SGHTA, CDR2 FQGNSA. The CDR3 consists of 17 residues. V shed 1 base and J 4 bases; nucleotides not matched to a gene: 9.

The chain is built from TRBV11-1 and TRBJ2-5, with D possibly being TRBD1 (5 bases). The length of the CDR3 is 13 residues. Trimming took off 0 bases at V and 4 bases at J, with 6 bases between the two ends. Germline V gene data show CDR1 as SGHAT and CDR2 as FQDESV (reference sequence). This chain's CDR3 is CASSLATAETQYF. Written as DNA, the CDR3 is TGTGCCAGCAGCTTAGCGACAGCAGAGACCCAGTACTTC. The variable domain in full, with the rest retrieved from reference TRBV11-1 and TRBJ2-5, is EAEVAQSPRYKITEKSQAVAFWCDPISGHATLYWYRQILGQGPELLVQFQDESVVDDSQLPKDRFSAERLKGVDSTLKIQPAELGDSAMYLCASSLATAETQYFGPGTRLLVL.

The V gene is TRBV19, the J gene TRBJ2-7, with a tentative D call TRBD2 (6 bases). Between the trimmed V and J ends, which lost 6 bases and 0 bases, there was a span of 15 bases. Germline values: CDR1 LNHDA, CDR2 SQIVND (reference sequence). The length of the CDR3 is 15 residues. This CDR3 reads CASRGTSLSSYEQYF. CDR3 bases: TGTGCCAGTAGGGGGACTTCTCTCAGCTCCTACGAGCAGTACTTC.

This chain's CDR3 is CASGLVILAGWAGELFF. CDR3 sequence (DNA): TGTGCTAGTGGTTTGGTAATTCTAGCGGGATGGGCCGGGGAGCTGTTTTTT. The V and J genes are TRBV12-5 and TRBJ2-2; 9 bases line up with TRBD2. CDR1 and CDR2 from the germline V gene are LGHNT and FRNRAP. CDR3 size: 17 residues. J lost 6 bases, V lost 0 bases, and 8 bases had no gene match.

The chain couples TRBV11-2 to TRBJ2-1; D is uncertain. The CDR3 sequence is 14 residues long. Trimming took 4 bases from V and 5 from J, leaving 12 bases between them. Germline lookup yields CDR1 SGHAT and CDR2 FQNNGV. The CDR3 spells CASSYSPSDNEQFF. CDR3 bases: TGTGCCAGCAGCTATAGTCCTTCCGACAATGAGCAGTTCTTC.

This clone has more than one count but fewer than ten. The J gene is TRBJ2-3, the V gene TRBV13, with 9 bases matching TRBD2. The CDR3 is made up of 19 amino acids. Per the germline V gene, CDR1 is PRHDT and CDR2 is FYEKMQ (reference sequence). V dropped 3 bases and J dropped 3; count of bases not matched to a gene: 16. CDR3 amino acids: CASSLSRPLAGSRTDTQYF. As DNA, the CDR3 is TGTGCCAGCAGCTTGAGTCGTCCCCTAGCGGGATCAAGGACAGATACGCAGTATTTT.

This sequence joins TRBV27 and TRBJ2-7; TRBD2 is a possible D gene (6 bases). The germline V gene has CDR1 MNHEY and CDR2 SMNVEV (reference sequence). CDR3 length: 14 residues. V lost 6 bases and J lost 5, with 17 bases in between. The CDR3 DNA follows: TGTGCCAGCAGCCTACACCGCGGGGCAAACGAGCAGTACTTC. As protein: CASSLHRGANEQYF.

This clone was detected once. The rearrangement links TRBV6-7 to TRBJ2-7; weak D call: TRBD2 (6 bases). TRBV6-7 qualifies as an ORF whose function is uncertain. The CDR3 spans 16 residues. V was trimmed by 2 bases and J by 2 bases, leaving 16 bases between them. CDR3 region: CASSYGIAGTPYEQYF. The CDR3 coding sequence is TGTGCCAGCAGTTACGGGATTGCGGGAACTCCCTACGAGCAGTACTTC.

The genes are TRBV21-1 and TRBJ2-7; TRBD1 was called by the table and not checked on the DNA. TRBV21-1 corresponds to a pseudogene. CDR3 size: 15 residues. CDR3 nucleotide sequence: TGTGCCAGCAGCAAAGCGGCTCGGGACACCTACGAGCAGTACTTC. This encodes CASSKAARDTYEQYF.

This chain links TRBV27 with TRBJ1-1; D not certain. Germline V gene sequence: CDR1 MNHEY, CDR2 SMNVEV (reference sequence). V lost 5 bases, J lost 3 bases, and 19 bases lay in between. The CDR3 is made up of 16 amino acids. The CDR3 DNA reads TGTGCCAGCAGTCCTCTTCCCGGACGAGGGTACACTGAAGCTTTCTTT. Translation gives CASSPLPGRGYTEAFF.

This clone has only a few counts. As DNA, the CDR3 is TGTGCCATCAGTGTGCTCGGGGGGCAGGCTGAAGCTTTCTTT. Protein sequence: CAISVLGGQAEAFF. This sequence joins TRBV10-3 and TRBJ1-1; weak D call: TRBD1 (6 bases). Trimming stripped 4 bases from V and 6 bases from J, with 15 bases between. This CDR3 is 14 amino acids long. Germline values: CDR1 ENHRY, CDR2 SYGVKD.

In nucleotides, the CDR3 is TGTGCCTGGAGGGCAGAAGGGGGATTTTGGACTGAAGCTTTCTTT. Protein product: CAWRAEGGFWTEAFF. The chain has TRBV30 and TRBJ1-1, with D possibly TRBD1 on 6 matching bases. Trimming cost V 3 bases and J 5 bases, with 19 bases left between them. Germline V CDR1 and CDR2: GTSNPN, SVGIG (reference sequence). CDR3 length: 15 residues.

V usage is TRBV10-3 and J usage is TRBJ2-1, with a tentative D call TRBD2 (7 bases). Germline V gene lookup returns CDR1 ENHRY and CDR2 SYGVKD. Trimming removed 4 bases from V and 9 bases from J, with 22 bases in between. The CDR3 length is 16 residues. The CDR3: CAISGRGGGRTFEQFF. CDR3 coding DNA: TGTGCCATCAGTGGCCGCGGGGGCGGGAGAACTTTTGAGCAGTTCTTC.

Here the CDR3 reads CASSEGLAVYTDTQYF. The CDR3, as DNA: TGTGCCAGCAGTGAAGGATTAGCGGTTTACACAGATACGCAGTATTTT. This chain links TRBV6-1 with TRBJ2-3; possibly TRBD2 for D (6 bases). Trimming cost V 1 base and J 2 bases, with 13 bases left between them. CDR3 size: 16 residues. CDR1 and CDR2 (germline): MNHNS, SASEGT.